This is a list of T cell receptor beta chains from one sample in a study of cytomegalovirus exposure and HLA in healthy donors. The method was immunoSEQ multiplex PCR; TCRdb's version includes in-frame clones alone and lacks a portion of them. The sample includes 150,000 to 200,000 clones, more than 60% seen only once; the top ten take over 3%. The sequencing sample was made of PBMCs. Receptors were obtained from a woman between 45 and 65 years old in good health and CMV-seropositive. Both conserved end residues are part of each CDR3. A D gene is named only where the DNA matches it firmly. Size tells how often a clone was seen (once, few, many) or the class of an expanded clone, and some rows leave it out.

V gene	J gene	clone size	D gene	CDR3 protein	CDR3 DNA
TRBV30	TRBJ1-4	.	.	CAWSVGGTNEKLFF	TGTGCCTGGAGTGTGGGGGGGACTAATGAAAAACTGTTTTTT
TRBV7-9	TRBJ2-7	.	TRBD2	CASSSGGGYEQYF	TGTGCCAGCAGCTCCGGCGGGGGCTACGAGCAGTACTTC
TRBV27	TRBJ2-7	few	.	CASRPSTASSYEQYF	TGTGCCAGCAGACCAAGCACCGCGAGCTCCTACGAGCAGTACTTC
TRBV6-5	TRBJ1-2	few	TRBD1	CASSLRGQGARYTF	TGTGCCAGCAGCCTCCGGGGCCAGGGGGCTCGGTACACCTTC
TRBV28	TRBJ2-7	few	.	CASRSGQSSYEQYF	TGTGCCAGCAGGAGCGGGCAGTCCTCCTACGAGCAGTACTTC
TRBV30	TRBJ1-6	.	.	CAWTLPQPSPLHF	TGTGCCTGGACCCTCCCACAGCCGTCACCCCTCCACTTT
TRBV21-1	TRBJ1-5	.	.	CASSTKGFYINQPQHF	TGTGCCAGCAGTACCAAGGGGTTTTATATCAATCAGCCCCAGCATTTT
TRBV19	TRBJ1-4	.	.	CASSIGSAVLNEKLFF	TGTGCCAGTAGTATAGGGAGCGCGGTACTGAATGAAAAACTGTTTTTT
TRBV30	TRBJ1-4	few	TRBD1	CAWSVQTGVEKLFF	TGTGCCTGGAGTGTACAGACAGGGGTGGAAAAACTGTTTTTT
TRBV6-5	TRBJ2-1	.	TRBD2	CASGTRNEQFF	TGTGCCAGCGGGACTAGGAATGAGCAGTTCTTC
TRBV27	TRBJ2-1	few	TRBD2	CASSLRLAGGINEQFF	TGTGCCAGCAGTTTACGACTAGCGGGAGGGATTAATGAGCAGTTCTTC
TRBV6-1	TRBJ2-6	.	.	CASSADRSGANVLTF	TGTGCCAGCAGTGCGGACAGATCTGGGGCCAACGTCCTGACTTTC
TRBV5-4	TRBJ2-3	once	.	CASSHYRGGRSDTQYF	TGTGCCAGCAGCCATTACAGGGGAGGAAGATCAGATACGCAGTATTTT
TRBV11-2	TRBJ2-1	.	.	CASSELVGIPYNEQFF	TGTGCCAGCAGCGAGCTAGTAGGTATCCCGTACAATGAGCAGTTCTTC
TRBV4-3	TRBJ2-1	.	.	CASRLAPSGYNEQFF	TGCGCCAGCAGGCTAGCGCCCTCGGGCTACAATGAGCAGTTCTTC
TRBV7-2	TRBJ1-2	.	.	CASTRDFNNYGYTF	TGTGCCAGCACCCGGGATTTTAACAACTATGGCTACACCTTC
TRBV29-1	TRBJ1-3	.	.	CSDPREVAGNTIYF	TGCAGCGACCCCAGGGAGGTGGCTGGAAACACCATATATTTT
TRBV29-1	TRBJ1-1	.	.	CSVASGSRELF	.
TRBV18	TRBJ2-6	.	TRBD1	CASSPTGVGSGANGLTF	TGTGCCAGCTCACCGACAGGGGTCGGCTCTGGGGCCAACGGCCTGACTTTC
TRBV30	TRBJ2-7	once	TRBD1	CAWSGQGINEQYF	TGTGCCTGGAGCGGACAGGGGATAAACGAGCAGTACTTC
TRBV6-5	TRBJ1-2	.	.	CASSYSRESMSGYTF	TGTGCCAGCAGTTACTCTAGGGAGTCTATGTCAGGCTACACCTTC
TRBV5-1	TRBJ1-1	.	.	CASSQDRGGTEAFF	TGCGCCAGCAGCCAGGACCGGGGTGGCACTGAAGCTTTCTTT
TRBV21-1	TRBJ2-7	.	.	CASRTSGIYEQYF	TGTGCCAGCCGCACTAGCGGGATCTACGAGCAGTACTTC
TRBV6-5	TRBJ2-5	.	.	CASRGTSQETQYF	TGTGCCAGCAGAGGAACTAGCCAAGAGACCCAGTACTTC
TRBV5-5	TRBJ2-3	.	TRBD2	CASSWTRADTQYF	TGTGCCAGCAGCTGGACTAGAGCAGATACGCAGTATTTT
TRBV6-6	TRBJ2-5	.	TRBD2	CASSSLREAGETQYF	TGTGCCAGCAGTAGCCTCCGGGAGGCGGGAGAGACCCAGTACTTC
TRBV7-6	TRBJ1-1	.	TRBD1	CASSLGQGIEAFF	TGTGCCAGCAGCTTGGGACAGGGGATTGAAGCTTTCTTT
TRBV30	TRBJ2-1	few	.	CAWSISDEQFF	TGTGCCTGGAGTATTAGCGATGAGCAGTTCTTC
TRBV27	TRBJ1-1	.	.	CASRSREADTEAFF	TGTGCCAGCAGATCCAGGGAAGCTGACACTGAAGCTTTCTTT
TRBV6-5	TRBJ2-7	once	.	CATSRQSDYEQYF	TGTGCCACCTCACGACAATCCGACTACGAGCAGTACTTC
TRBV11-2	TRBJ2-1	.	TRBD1	CASSPFTGGSYNEQFF	TGTGCCAGCAGCCCTTTCACAGGGGGTTCCTACAATGAGCAGTTCTTC
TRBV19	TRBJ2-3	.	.	CASSSLGDTQYF	TGTGCCAGTAGTTCCCTAGGAGATACGCAGTATTTT
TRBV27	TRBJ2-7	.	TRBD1	CASSSGPGTGENF	TGTGCCAGCAGTAGCGGCCCCGGGACAGGGGAAAACTTC
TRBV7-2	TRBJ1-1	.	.	CASSQPLQTEAFF	TGTGCCAGCAGCCAACCGTTACAGACTGAAGCTTTCTTT
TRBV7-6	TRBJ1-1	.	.	CASSLVGRGAGPMNTEAFF	TGTGCCAGCAGCTTAGTCGGGCGGGGTGCGGGGCCCATGAACACTGAAGCTTTCTTT
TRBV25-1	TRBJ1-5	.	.	CASMGGSNQPQHF	TGTGCCAGCATGGGGGGTAGCAATCAGCCCCAGCATTTT
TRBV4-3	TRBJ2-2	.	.	CASSAGLLGGELFF	TGCGCCAGCAGCGCGGGACTCTTGGGCGGGGAGCTGTTTTTT
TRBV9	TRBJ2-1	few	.	CASSVSGNYNEQFF	TGTGCCAGCAGCGTTAGCGGAAACTACAATGAGCAGTTCTTC
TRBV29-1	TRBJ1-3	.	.	CSGGSGNTIYF	TGCAGTGGGGGGTCTGGAAACACCATATATTTT
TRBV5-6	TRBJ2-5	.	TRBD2	CASSLRRLAGDGETQYF	TGTGCCAGCAGCTTGAGGCGTCTAGCGGGGGATGGAGAGACCCAGTACTTC
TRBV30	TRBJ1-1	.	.	CAWTAGPNTEAFF	TGTGCCTGGACGGCAGGGCCGAACACTGAAGCTTTCTTT
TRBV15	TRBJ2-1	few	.	CATRSASAYNEQFF	TGTGCCACCAGGTCCGCTAGCGCCTACAATGAGCAGTTCTTC